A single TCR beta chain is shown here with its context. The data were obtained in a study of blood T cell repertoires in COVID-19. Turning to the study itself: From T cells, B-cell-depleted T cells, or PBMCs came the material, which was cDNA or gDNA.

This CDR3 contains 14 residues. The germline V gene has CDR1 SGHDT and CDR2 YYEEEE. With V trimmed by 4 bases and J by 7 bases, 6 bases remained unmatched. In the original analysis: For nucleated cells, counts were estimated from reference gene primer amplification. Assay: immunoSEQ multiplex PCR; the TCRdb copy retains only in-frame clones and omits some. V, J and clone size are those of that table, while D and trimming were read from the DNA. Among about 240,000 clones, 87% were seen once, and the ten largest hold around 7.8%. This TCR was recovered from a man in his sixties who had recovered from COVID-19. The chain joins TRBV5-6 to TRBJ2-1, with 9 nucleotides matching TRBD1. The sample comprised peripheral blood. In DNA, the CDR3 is TGTGCCAGCAGCGGCCGGGACAGGGTAAATGAGCAGTTCTTC. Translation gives CASSGRDRVNEQFF.